The 21 T cell receptor beta chains listed next were all sequenced from one sample in a study of glioma-infiltrating T cells. The iRepertoire nested amplicon-rescue multiplex PCR amplified TCR alpha and beta CDR3s from RNA. TCRdb used MiXCR to reprocess the multiplex PCR reads, holding one entry per CDR3 protein. The data show tens of thousands of distinct CDR3 sequences, with roughly 37% seen just once and around two fifths held by the top ten. The sequenced material came from glioma tissue, nonneoplastic brain tissue, or PBMCs (not recorded which). The receptors were gathered from a human donor with low-grade glioma or glioblastoma, undergoing nonglioma brain surgery, or in good health (not recorded which).

This clonotype was detected ten times or more. The chain joins TRBV19 to TRBJ2-1; 10 nucleotides match TRBD2. J lost 0 bases, V lost 3 bases, and 2 bases had no gene match. The V gene's germline CDR1 is LNHDA and CDR2 SQIVND (reference sequence). The CDR3 is 16 residues long. Here the CDR3 reads CASSIRLAGSYNEQFF. For the CDR3, the DNA is TGTGCCAGTAGTATTCGACTAGCGGGCTCCTACAATGAGCAGTTCTTC.

This clonotype was seen many times. The J gene is TRBJ2-3, the V gene TRBV5-4; D unclear. V lost 3 bases and J 4 bases, leaving 6 bases between the germline ends. There are 12 residues in the CDR3. CDR1 and CDR2 from the germline V gene are SGHNT and YYREEE (reference sequence). CDR3 coding DNA: TGTGCCAGCAGCTCCACGGCAGATACGCAGTATTTT. It codes for CASSSTADTQYF.

The chain combines TRBV2 with TRBJ2-1; no clear D. CDR1 is SNHLY, CDR2 FYNNEI, per germline. Trimming shortened V by 8 bases and J by 6 bases, and 11 bases separated the two germline ends. This CDR3 is built from 12 residues. This CDR3 reads CASDGLSNEQFF. The CDR3, as DNA: TGTGCCAGCGATGGGCTCTCCAATGAGCAGTTCTTC.

This clonotype came up a few times. A much larger clone sits a single nucleotide away, making a read error possible. The genes are TRBV7-9 and TRBJ2-7; unclear D gene. The CDR3 is 13 residues long. Per germline, CDR1 SEHNR and CDR2 FQNEAQ (reference sequence). The CDR3, as DNA: TGTGCCGGCAGCTTCAAGGATACCTACGAGCAGTACTTC. This sequence encodes CAGSFKDTYEQYF.

This clonotype has ten or more counts. V is TRBV2 and J is TRBJ2-3; a possible D gene is TRBD1 (5 bases). The CDR3 runs 14 residues. V was clipped by 4 bases and J by 2 bases, with 10 bases between them. CDR1 and CDR2 from the germline V gene are SNHLY and FYNNEI. The CDR3 reads CASSVRQITDTQYF. CDR3 DNA: TGTGCCAGCAGTGTTAGACAGATCACAGATACGCAGTATTTT.

Concerning this clonotype itself: A read error may account for a junction end that differs from germline. This rearrangement joins TRBV20-1 to TRBJ2-3, with 7 bases matching TRBD2. The CDR3 runs 15 residues. Germline assignment: CDR1 DFQATT and CDR2 SNEGSKA (reference sequence). The CDR3 region is CSVRDGGTITDTQYF. The CDR3 DNA reads as TGCAGTGTTAGAGATGGAGGGACTATCACAGATACGCAGTATTTT.

This clonotype was seen at least ten times. V usage is TRBV6-6 and J usage is TRBJ2-7, with D perhaps matching TRBD1 (5 bases). This CDR3 is 15 amino acids long. In germline, CDR1 is MNHNY, CDR2 SVGAGI (reference sequence). Trimming took 0 bases from V and 5 from J, leaving 14 bases between them. The CDR3 coding sequence is TGTGCCAGCAGTTACTCACTTGGTGGGGCGCACGAGCAGTACTTC. This gives the protein CASSYSLGGAHEQYF.

Concerning this clonotype: Just one base apart from a much larger clone, this may be a read error. The chain links TRBV29-1 to TRBJ2-5, with 8 bases that match TRBD1. Germline V gene lookup returns CDR1 SQVTM and CDR2 ANQGSEA. The J segment lost 5 bases and the V segment lost 8 bases, leaving 13 bases of the junction unmatched. The CDR3 runs 14 residues. CDR3 in DNA: TGCAGCACAATACGGGGCAGGGGGCCGGAGACCCAGTACTTC. It specifies CSTIRGRGPETQYF. Together with reference TRBV29-1 and TRBJ2-5, the CDR3 gives the full variable domain: SAVISQKPSRDICQRGTSLTIQCQVDSQVTMMFWYRQQPGQSLTLIATANQGSEATYESGFVIDKFPISRPNLTFSTLTVSNMSPEDSSIYLCSTIRGRGPETQYFGPGTRLLVL.

With regard to this clonotype: A read error may be the cause here, since a much bigger clone is one base away. The J gene is TRBJ2-1, the V gene TRBV12-3 or TRBV12-4; 7 bases are a match to TRBD1. The CDR3 has 16 amino acids. The CDR3, as DNA: TGTGCCTGCAGTTCCATTACAGGGGTTCGTGCAGGTGAGCAGTTCTTC. Its translation is CACSSITGVRAGEQFF.

Concerning this clonotype: This may arise from a read error, as a much more abundant clone is one base away. The chain couples TRBV5-1 to TRBJ2-3; TRBD2 might be the D (5 bases). Trimming left V 0 bases short and J 2 bases short, with 19 bases between. CDR3 length equals 18 residues. Germline V lookup: CDR1 SGHRS, CDR2 YFSETQ. Here the CDR3 reads CASSLVGGGRGPTDTQYF. CDR3 DNA: TGCGCCAGCAGCTTGGTCGGCGGAGGAAGAGGTCCCACAGATACGCAGTATTTT.

As for this clonotype: A read error may account for a junction end that differs from germline. The chain links TRBV20-1 to TRBJ2-7, with D possibly matching TRBD2 (6 bases). CDR1 is DFQATT, CDR2 SNEGSKA, per germline (reference sequence). The CDR3 covers 13 residues. This CDR3 reads CSAGGGKSCEQYF. The CDR3 DNA is TGCAGTGCTGGTGGAGGGAAATCCTGCGAGCAGTACTTC.

The rearrangement joins TRBV6-1 to TRBJ2-5; 9 nucleotides align to TRBD2. The CDR3 sequence is 15 residues long. Germline CDR1 and CDR2: MNHNS and SASEGT. The CDR3 DNA is TGTGGTAGCAGTCCAAGGACTAGCGCCCATGAGACCCAGTACTTC. Residues: CGSSPRTSAHETQYF.

A word on this clonotype: At one boundary the junction diverges from the germline segment, which might be a read error. The genes are TRBV25-1 and TRBJ1-3; 8 nucleotides agree with TRBD1. Germline lookup yields CDR1 MGHDK and CDR2 SYGVNS. CDR3 length: 15 residues. CDR3 coding DNA: TGTGCCTGCAGTGGCGGGACAGGCGGTGGAAACACCAAATATTTT. This codes for CACSGGTGGGNTKYF.

The chain has TRBV20-1 and TRBJ2-3; 11 nucleotides agree with TRBD2. The CDR3 totals 17 residues. V lost 1 base and J lost 2; bases outside the gene matches: 8. CDR1 is DFQATT and CDR2 is SNEGSKA in the germline V gene (reference sequence). CDR3 amino acids: CSARGLLAGAPTDTQYF. DNA of the CDR3: TGCAGTGCTAGAGGTCTACTAGCGGGAGCACCCACAGATACGCAGTATTTT.

This clonotype has ten or more counts. The V and J genes are TRBV3-1 and TRBJ1-3; D is uncertain. The length of the CDR3 is 16 residues. Germline CDR1 reads LGHDT; CDR2 reads YNNKEL (reference sequence). With 1 base removed from V and 0 bases from J, the gap between germline ends came to 10 bases. CDR3 in amino acids: CASSQGVRTSGNTIYF. The CDR3 region has the DNA TGTGCCAGCAGCCAAGGAGTGAGGACCTCTGGAAACACCATATATTTT.

The chain has TRBV20-1 and TRBJ2-1, with D possibly being TRBD1 (6 bases). V lost 1 base and J lost 6, with 16 bases in between. Germline assignment: CDR1 DFQATT and CDR2 SNEGSKA (reference sequence). CDR3 length equals 15 residues. The CDR3 region is CSARGGLRSVNEQFF. DNA for the CDR3: TGCAGTGCTAGAGGGGGGCTCCGGAGTGTCAATGAGCAGTTCTTC.

As concerns this clonotype: A much larger clonotype is one base distant, so this may be a read error. This is likely a read error, given that the CDR3 carries no conserved phenylalanine or tryptophan at its end. This sequence joins TRBV6-1 and TRBJ1-2; D not certain. Germline V gene lookup returns CDR1 MNHNS and CDR2 SASEGT. This CDR3 has 14 residues. The V and J ends lost 0 bases and 4 bases respectively, with 9 bases between them. CDR3 region: CASSEAHGAYGYTL. The CDR3 nucleotides read TGTGCCAGCAGTGAAGCACACGGTGCCTATGGCTACACCCTC.

The sample holds a few counts of this clonotype. One end of the junction varies from germline; a read error may be responsible. This sequence joins TRBV4-1 and TRBJ1-3; D is uncertain. Germline V gives CDR1 MGHRA, CDR2 YSYEKL. This CDR3 contains 15 residues. The CDR3 DNA follows: TGCGCCAGCGGCCAAGATTCTGGGGCTGGAAACACCATATATTTT. Translated, it gives CASGQDSGAGNTIYF.

As regards this clonotype: The CDR3 does not close with the conserved phenylalanine or tryptophan, likely indicating a read error. The rearrangement links TRBV20-1 to TRBJ2-7; no clear D. Germline lookup yields CDR1 DFQATT and CDR2 SNEGSKA (reference sequence). Trimming shortened V by 6 bases and J by 3 bases, and 12 bases separated the two germline ends. This CDR3 has 12 residues. In nucleotides, the CDR3 is TGCAGTGCAACCACGCAGAGCTACGAGCAGTACCTT. Encoded protein: CSATTQSYEQYL.

The genes are TRBV12-3 or TRBV12-4 and TRBJ2-1, with D possibly matching TRBD2 (6 bases). V was clipped by 3 bases and J by 8 bases, with 11 bases between them. The CDR3 is made up of 13 amino acids. The CDR3, as DNA: TGTGCCAGCAGTTTTGGGGGGACCTATGAGCAGTTCTTC. It specifies CASSFGGTYEQFF.

In this sample, this clonotype turned up many times. The chain has TRBV25-1 and TRBJ2-1; 7 bases match TRBD1. The germline gives CDR1 MGHDK, CDR2 SYGVNS. Trimming cost V 6 bases and J 8 bases; bases outside gene matches: 10. This CDR3 has 14 amino acids. CDR3 sequence (DNA): TGTGCCAGCAGGGAAGGACAGGCCCGGGATGAGCAGTTCTTC. It yields the protein CASREGQARDEQFF.